One and the same sample provided the 13 T cell receptor beta chains below, sequenced in a study of cytomegalovirus exposure and HLA in healthy donors. In the PCR, 60 Vbeta and 13 Jbeta primers were used. The table came from immunoSEQ multiplex PCR; TCRdb's copy has only in-frame clones and leaves some out. This sample carries 76,000 or so clones, about 78% of them seen once, and the ten largest clones take 8% to 9%. The sequenced sample was PBMCs. The receptor source for this set is a woman aged 40 to 49 in good health and CMV-seropositive.

V gene TRBV18 combines with J gene TRBJ2-3; 7 bases fit TRBD1. The germline V gene encodes CDR1 KGHSH and CDR2 LQKENI. J gave up 0 bases and V 6 bases, and 6 bases lay outside the gene matches. The CDR3 totals 15 residues. CDR3 sequence: CASSETGSSTDTQYF. The CDR3 DNA sequence: TGTGCCAGCTCGGAGACAGGGTCTAGCACAGATACGCAGTATTTT.

This sequence joins TRBV4-1 and TRBJ2-5; D call uncertain. The J call may be incorrect, as the DNA end agrees better with TRBJ2-7. The V gene's germline CDR1 is MGHRA and CDR2 YSYEKL. This CDR3 is 14 amino acids long. Written as DNA, the CDR3 is TGCGCCAGCAGCCAAAGAGTAGAGGCCTACGAGCAGTACTTC. Translated: CASSQRVEAYEQYF.

The rearrangement links TRBV7-3 to TRBJ2-5; 7 bases align to TRBD1. The germline CDR1 and CDR2 sequences are SGHTA and FQGTGA. J was trimmed by 4 bases and V by 5 bases; bases with no gene match: 4. The CDR3 extends over 13 amino acids. This CDR3 is CASSRRQGETQYF. In DNA form, the CDR3 reads TGTGCCAGCAGCCGCAGACAGGGAGAGACCCAGTACTTC.

As to this clone: This sample also contains other DNA sequences that code for the same CDR3. This chain connects TRBV2 to TRBJ1-1; 7 positions agree with TRBD1. The V and J ends lost 6 bases and 1 base, in that order; junction bases with no gene match: 2. This CDR3 comprises 13 residues. The V gene's germline CDR1 is SNHLY and CDR2 FYNNEI. The CDR3 is CASSRDRNTEAFF. The CDR3 DNA sequence: TGTGCCAGCAGCCGGGACAGGAACACTGAAGCTTTCTTT.

The genes are TRBV28 and TRBJ2-5; D is uncertain. The DNA end is more similar to TRBJ2-7, so the J call may be wrong. Per the germline V gene, CDR1 is MDHEN and CDR2 is SYDVKM. CDR3 size: 12 residues. The CDR3: CASSSQLYEQYF. The CDR3 bases are TGTGCCAGCAGTTCACAGCTCTACGAGCAGTACTTC.

This CDR3 is CASITSGAVNTEAFF. CDR3 DNA sequence: TGTGCCAGCATTACTTCAGGGGCGGTGAACACTGAAGCTTTCTTT. The rearrangement uses TRBV6-1 and TRBJ1-1; D may be TRBD1 (6 bases). Trimming shortened V by 7 bases and J by 0 bases, and 15 bases separated the two germline ends. Germline CDR1 MNHNS, CDR2 SASEGT. The CDR3 is 15 residues long.

The V call is TRBV14, the J call TRBJ2-7; D is possibly TRBD2 (5 bases). Trimming took off 4 bases at V and 4 bases at J, with 11 bases between the two ends. The CDR3 extends over 13 amino acids. Germline lookup yields CDR1 SGHDN and CDR2 FVKESK. This chain's CDR3 is CASSPFSGYEQYF. CDR3 sequence (DNA): TGTGCCAGCAGCCCTTTCTCGGGGTACGAGCAGTACTTC.

This sequence joins TRBV29-1 and TRBJ2-1, with 8 positions matching TRBD2. The CDR3 extends over 14 amino acids. J was trimmed by 4 bases and V by 4 bases; bases with no gene match: 6. The germline gives CDR1 SQVTM, CDR2 ANQGSEA. CDR3 sequence (DNA): TGCAGCGTTGGGCGGGGGGCTGGGTACAATGAGCAGTTCTTC. This encodes CSVGRGAGYNEQFF.

The chain carries TRBV7-2 and TRBJ2-1, with TRBD2 identical over 10 bases. Germline values: CDR1 SGHTA, CDR2 FQGNSA. V lost 0 bases, J lost 0 bases, and 5 bases stayed unmatched. This CDR3 is built from 18 residues. Written as DNA, the CDR3 is TGTGCCAGCAGCTTAGCCCTAGCGGGGGCCCCCTCCTACAATGAGCAGTTCTTC. It is translated as CASSLALAGAPSYNEQFF.

This clone was counted once. V and J are TRBV13 and TRBJ2-2; TRBD1 matches at 7 bases. The CDR3 covers 16 residues. Trimming took 5 bases from V and 0 from J; bases not matched to a gene: 6. Germline values: CDR1 PRHDT, CDR2 FYEKMQ (reference sequence). This CDR3 reads CASSARQGTNTGELFF. In nucleotides, the CDR3 is TGTGCCAGCAGCGCCCGACAGGGTACGAACACCGGGGAGCTGTTTTTT.

CDR3 DNA sequence: TGTGCCTGGAGTGTACCAGGTACAGGGTTTGACTACACCTTC. This sequence encodes CAWSVPGTGFDYTF. The rearrangement uses TRBV30 and TRBJ1-2, with D tentatively TRBD1 (6 bases). Trimming took off 0 bases at V and 10 bases at J, with 18 bases between the two ends. Germline CDR1 reads GTSNPN; CDR2 reads SVGIG (reference sequence). The CDR3 covers 14 residues.

This chain joins TRBV10-3 and TRBJ2-2, with 7 bases lining up with TRBD2. Trimming removed 0 bases from V and 1 base from J; junction bases left unmatched: 2. Germline V gene sequence: CDR1 ENHRY, CDR2 SYGVKD. The CDR3 consists of 16 residues. The DNA for the CDR3 is TGTGCCATCAGTGAGTCGGGAGGGATGAACACCGGGGAGCTGTTTTTT. Translating it yields CAISESGGMNTGELFF.

The J gene is TRBJ2-7, the V gene TRBV18, with D possibly matching TRBD2 (5 bases). Germline CDR1 and CDR2: KGHSH and LQKENI. Deletions cut 6 bases from V and 9 bases from J, with 24 bases between. The CDR3 spans 15 residues. The CDR3 nucleotides are TGTGCCAGCTCCAACCAAGGGCCCGGGGTTAATGGGCAGTACTTC. Encoded protein: CASSNQGPGVNGQYF.